This T cell receptor (beta chain) was recorded in a study of blood T cell repertoires in COVID-19. Study summary: Whether acute or convalescent, the COVID-19 samples came from the United States, Italy and Spain. T cells, B-cell-depleted T cells, or PBMCs provided the cDNA or gDNA that served as material.

In the source study's methods: Estimation of nucleated cell counts relied on the amplification of reference gene primers. Only in-frame clones appear in the TCRdb table, and some are missing; sequencing was by immunoSEQ multiplex PCR. From that table come the V and J calls and clone size; the DNA was used to work out D and trimming. The sample has about 260,000 clones, 80% to 90% seen once. The V and J ends lost 3 bases and 7 bases respectively, with 12 bases between them. The CDR3 covers 13 residues. The chain uses TRBV12-3 or TRBV12-4 and TRBJ2-5; the D gene is possibly TRBD2 (6 bases). The TCR originated in a man aged 25-40 years with active or convalescent COVID-19. Sequencing input: peripheral blood. Here the CDR3 reads CASSFGGLGTQYF. The CDR3 nucleotides read TGTGCCAGCAGTTTTGGAGGGTTGGGGACCCAGTACTTC.